This T cell receptor beta chain was captured by sequencing in a study of cytomegalovirus exposure and HLA in healthy donors. A remark on this clone: Its antigen is not known.

General study findings and limits: Solely CMV serostatus was available to characterize immune exposure. When a later analysis compared HLA-associated TCR beta chains with equally common others, the HLA-associated chains turned out to be more clonally expanded and to have lower generation probabilities. The authors later linked a missense DCLRE1C variant to TCR beta V- and J-gene trimming. Cytomegalovirus association was assigned to over 150 TCR beta chains.

The ends lost 7 bases at V and 3 bases at J; junction bases unmatched: 3. The CDR3 consists of 13 residues. CDR1 SGHTA and CDR2 FQGNSA come from the germline V gene. Both 60 Vbeta primers and 13 Jbeta primers went into the PCR. TCRdb's copy holds only in-frame clones and misses some; the assay was immunoSEQ multiplex PCR. The sample consists of about 130,000 clones, roughly 84% of them appearing once. Sequencing used PBMCs. This receptor was identified in a woman aged 18-30 years in good health and CMV-seropositive. The genes are TRBV7-2 and TRBJ1-5; TRBD1 aligns across 7 bases. The CDR3 is CASTGGFNQPQHF. CDR3 DNA: TGTGCCAGCACAGGGGGATTCAATCAGCCCCAGCATTTT.